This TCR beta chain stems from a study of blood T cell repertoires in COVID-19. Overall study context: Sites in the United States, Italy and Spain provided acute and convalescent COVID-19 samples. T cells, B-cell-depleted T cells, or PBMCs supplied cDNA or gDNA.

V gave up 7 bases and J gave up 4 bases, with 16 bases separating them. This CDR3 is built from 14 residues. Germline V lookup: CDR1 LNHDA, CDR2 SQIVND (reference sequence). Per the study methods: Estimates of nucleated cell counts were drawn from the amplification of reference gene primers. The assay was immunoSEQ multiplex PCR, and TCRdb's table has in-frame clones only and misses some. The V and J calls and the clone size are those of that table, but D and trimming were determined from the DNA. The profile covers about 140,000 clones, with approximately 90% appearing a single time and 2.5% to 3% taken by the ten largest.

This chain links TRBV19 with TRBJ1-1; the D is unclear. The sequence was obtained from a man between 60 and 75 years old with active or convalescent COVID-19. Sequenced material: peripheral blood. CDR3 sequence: CASNFRGRATEAFF. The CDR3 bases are TGTGCCAGTAATTTCCGGGGAAGAGCCACTGAAGCTTTCTTT.